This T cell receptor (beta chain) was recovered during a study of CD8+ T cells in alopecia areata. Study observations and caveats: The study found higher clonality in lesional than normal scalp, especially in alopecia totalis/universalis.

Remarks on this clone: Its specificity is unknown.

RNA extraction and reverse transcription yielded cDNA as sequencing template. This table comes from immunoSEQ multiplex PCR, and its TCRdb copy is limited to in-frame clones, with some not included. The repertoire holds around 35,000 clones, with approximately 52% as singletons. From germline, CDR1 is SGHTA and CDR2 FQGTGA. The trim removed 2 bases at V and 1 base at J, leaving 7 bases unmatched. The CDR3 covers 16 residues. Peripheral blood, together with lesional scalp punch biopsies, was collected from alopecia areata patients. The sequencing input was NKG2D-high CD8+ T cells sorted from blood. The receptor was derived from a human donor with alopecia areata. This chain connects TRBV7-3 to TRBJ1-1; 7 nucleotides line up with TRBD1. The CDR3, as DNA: TGTGCCAGCAGCTTACTAGCCGGGACAGCGAACACTGAAGCTTTCTTT. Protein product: CASSLLAGTANTEAFF.